Listed below are T cell receptor beta chains from one sample, sequenced in a study of beta chain features in type 1 diabetes. Method: immunoSEQ multiplex PCR; TCRdb's copy keeps in-frame clones and lacks some. The data show some 660,000 clones, about 14% seen once. The material sequenced was naive CD4+ T cells from blood. The receptors were sampled from a young man with type 1 diabetes. Both conserved end residues are part of each CDR3. D genes are given only for firm matches. Some rows have no size entry. The others give once, few or many, or a class for an expanded clone.

abundance,d_gene,j_gene,v_gene,CDR3nt,CDR3aa
NA,NA,TRBJ2-2,TRBV7-2,TGTGCCAGCAGCTTCGTCGGCGGGGCGAACACCGGGGAGCTGTTTTTT,CASSFVGGANTGELFF
NA,NA,TRBJ1-3,TRBV6-5,TGTGCCAGCAGGCAGATTTTCTCTGGAAACACCATATATTTT,CASRQIFSGNTIYF
NA,NA,TRBJ2-3,TRBV2,TGTGCCAGCAGTCTGAGACCCAGCACAGATACGCAGTATTTT,CASSLRPSTDTQYF
few,TRBD1,TRBJ1-1,TRBV7-2,TGTGCCAGCAGCTTAATGGGACAGGGGGCCGCTGAAGCTTTCTTT,CASSLMGQGAAEAFF
few,NA,TRBJ2-7,TRBV6-1,TGTGCCAGCAACGACCCGATATACGAGCAGTACTTC,CASNDPIYEQYF
few,TRBD2,TRBJ2-1,TRBV4-1,TGCGCCAGCAGCCAAGCTAGCGGGGGCTCCTACAATGAGCAGTTCTTC,CASSQASGGSYNEQFF
NA,TRBD1,TRBJ2-3,TRBV29-1,TGCAGCGTGACACTAGGGGGACAGGGGGATACGCAGTATTTT,CSVTLGGQGDTQYF
NA,NA,TRBJ2-3,TRBV5-6,TGTGCCAGCAGCCCTGCGACTAGGAAAGATACGCAGTATTTT,CASSPATRKDTQYF
few,NA,TRBJ2-1,TRBV7-9,TGTGCCAGCACAACAGGGACGTCCTACAATGAGCAGTTCTTC,CASTTGTSYNEQFF
NA,NA,TRBJ1-1,TRBV27,TGTGCCAGCAAGTCAGGGAGGAACACTGAAGCTTTCTTT,CASKSGRNTEAFF
few,NA,TRBJ1-1,TRBV7-2,TGTGCCAGCAGCCCCCTGCGGCAGGGCGGGACTGAAGCTTTCTTT,CASSPLRQGGTEAFF
NA,NA,TRBJ2-3,TRBV30,TGTGCCTGGAGTGCAGGGGGGGCAGGGCCAGATACGCAGTATTTT,CAWSAGGAGPDTQYF